A single T cell receptor beta chain is shown here with its context. Clones were read by immunoSEQ multiplex PCR, and TCRdb kept only the in-frame ones, dropping some. The table lists about 290,000 clones, around 92% of them singletons. V shed 0 bases, J shed 0 bases, and the junction held 3 bases outside the gene matches. Germline V lookup: CDR1 SGHRS, CDR2 YFSETQ. CDR3 length: 16 amino acids. The data are from a study of blood T cell repertoires in COVID-19. The sequence came from a woman aged 25 to 45 with COVID-19, enrolled during active disease. The sequenced sample consisted of peripheral blood. The chain joins TRBV5-1 to TRBJ2-1, with 7 bases lining up with TRBD2. The CDR3 DNA sequence: TGCGCCAGCAGCTTGGGGCTAGCGGCCTCCTACAATGAGCAGTTCTTC. Translated: CASSLGLAASYNEQFF.